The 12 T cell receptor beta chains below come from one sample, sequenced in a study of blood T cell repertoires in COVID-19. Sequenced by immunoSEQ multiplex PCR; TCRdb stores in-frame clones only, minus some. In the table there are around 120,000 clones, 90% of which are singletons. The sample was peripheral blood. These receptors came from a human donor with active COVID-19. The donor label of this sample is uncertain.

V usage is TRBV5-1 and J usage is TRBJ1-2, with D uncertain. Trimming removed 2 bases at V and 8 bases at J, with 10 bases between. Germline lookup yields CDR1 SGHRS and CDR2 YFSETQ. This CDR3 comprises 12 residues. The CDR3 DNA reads TGCGCCAGCAGCTTAAACACCTTGGGCTACACCTTC. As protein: CASSLNTLGYTF.

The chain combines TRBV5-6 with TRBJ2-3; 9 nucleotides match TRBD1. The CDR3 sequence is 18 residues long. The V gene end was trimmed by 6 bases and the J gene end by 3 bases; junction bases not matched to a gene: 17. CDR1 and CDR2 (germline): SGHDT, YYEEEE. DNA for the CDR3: TGTGCCAGCATTCCCCGGAACCTGGGACAGGGACAAACAGATACGCAGTATTTT. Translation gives CASIPRNLGQGQTDTQYF.

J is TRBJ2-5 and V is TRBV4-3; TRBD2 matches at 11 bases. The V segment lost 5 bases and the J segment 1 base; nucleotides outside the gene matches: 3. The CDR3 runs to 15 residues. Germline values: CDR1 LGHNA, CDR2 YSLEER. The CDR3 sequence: CASSIGLAGQETQYF. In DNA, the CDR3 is TGCGCCAGCAGCATCGGACTAGCGGGCCAAGAGACCCAGTACTTC.

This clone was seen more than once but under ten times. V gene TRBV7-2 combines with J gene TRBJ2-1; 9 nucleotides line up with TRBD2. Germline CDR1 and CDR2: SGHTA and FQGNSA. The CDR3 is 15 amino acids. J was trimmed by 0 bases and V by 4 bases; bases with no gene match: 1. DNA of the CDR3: TGTGCCAGCAGCTCGCGGGGGGGCTCCTACAATGAGCAGTTCTTC. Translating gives CASSSRGGSYNEQFF.

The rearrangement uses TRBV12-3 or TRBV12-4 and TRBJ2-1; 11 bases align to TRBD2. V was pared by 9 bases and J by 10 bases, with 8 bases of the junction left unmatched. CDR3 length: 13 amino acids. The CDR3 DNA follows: TGTGCCAGTTTAGCGGGGGGGCTTGGGGAGCAGTTCTTC. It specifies CASLAGGLGEQFF.

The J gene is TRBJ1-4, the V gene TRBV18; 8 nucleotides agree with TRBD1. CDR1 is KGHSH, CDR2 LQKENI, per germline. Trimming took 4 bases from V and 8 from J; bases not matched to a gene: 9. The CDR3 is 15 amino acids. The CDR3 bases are TGTGCCAGCTCACTGACCTTGGACAGGGCCGAAAAACTGTTTTTT. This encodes CASSLTLDRAEKLFF. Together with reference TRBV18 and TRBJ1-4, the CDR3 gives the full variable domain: NAGVMQNPRHLVRRRGQEARLRCSPMKGHSHVYWYRQLPEEGLKFMVYLQKENIIDESGMPKERFSAEFPKEGPSILRIQQVVRGDSAAYFCASSLTLDRAEKLFFGSGTQLSVL.

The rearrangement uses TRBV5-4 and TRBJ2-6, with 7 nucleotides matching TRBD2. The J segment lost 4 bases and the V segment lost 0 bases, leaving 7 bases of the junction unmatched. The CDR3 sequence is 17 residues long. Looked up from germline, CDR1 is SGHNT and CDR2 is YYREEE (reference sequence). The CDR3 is CASSLVGGGGGANVLTF. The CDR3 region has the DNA TGTGCCAGCAGCTTGGTTGGCGGGGGAGGAGGGGCCAACGTCCTGACTTTC. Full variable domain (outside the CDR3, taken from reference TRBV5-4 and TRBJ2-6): ETGVTQSPTHLIKTRGQQVTLRCSSQSGHNTVSWYQQALGQGPQFIFQYYREEENGRGNFPPRFSGLQFPNYSSELNVNALELDDSALYLCASSLVGGGGGANVLTFGAGSRLTVL.

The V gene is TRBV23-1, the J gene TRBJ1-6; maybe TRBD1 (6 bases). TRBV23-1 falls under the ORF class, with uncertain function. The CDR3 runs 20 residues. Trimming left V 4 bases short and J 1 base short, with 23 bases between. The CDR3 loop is CASSPPAGATCRSYNSPLHF. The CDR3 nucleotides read TGCGCCAGCAGTCCACCGGCAGGGGCTACGTGTAGGTCCTATAATTCACCCCTCCACTTT.

CDR3 in DNA: TGCGCCAGCAGCTTGGTCGCGGTCGGCTCTGGAAACACCATATATTTT. Its translation is CASSLVAVGSGNTIYF. The chain recombines TRBV5-1 with TRBJ1-3; D gene uncertain. From germline, CDR1 is SGHRS and CDR2 YFSETQ. Trimming pared 0 bases from V and 0 bases from J, leaving 10 bases between. The CDR3 is 16 residues long. The full variable domain, rest sourced from reference TRBV5-1 and TRBJ1-3, is KAGVTQTPRYLIKTRGQQVTLSCSPISGHRSVSWYQQTPGQGLQFLFEYFSETQRNKGNFPGRFSGRQFSNSRSEMNVSTLELGDSALYLCASSLVAVGSGNTIYFGEGSWLTVV.

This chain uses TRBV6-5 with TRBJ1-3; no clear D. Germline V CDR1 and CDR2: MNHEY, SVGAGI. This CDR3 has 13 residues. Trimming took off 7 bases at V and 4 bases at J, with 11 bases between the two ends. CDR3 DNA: TGTGCCAGCATATCTTTAGCGGGAAACACCATATATTTT. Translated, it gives CASISLAGNTIYF.

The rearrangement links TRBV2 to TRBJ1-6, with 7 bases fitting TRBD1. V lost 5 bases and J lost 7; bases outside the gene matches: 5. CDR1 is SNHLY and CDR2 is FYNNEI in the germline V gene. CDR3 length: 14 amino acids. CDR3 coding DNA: TGTGCCAGCAGTTCCCGGGACAGAAATTCACCCCTCCACTTT. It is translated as CASSSRDRNSPLHF.

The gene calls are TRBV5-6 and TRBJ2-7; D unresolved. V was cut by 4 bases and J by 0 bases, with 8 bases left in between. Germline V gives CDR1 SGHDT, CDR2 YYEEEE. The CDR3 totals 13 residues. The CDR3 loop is CASSQVLSYEQYF. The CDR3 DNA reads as TGTGCCAGCAGCCAGGTTCTCTCCTACGAGCAGTACTTC.